This TCR beta chain was recovered during a study of blood T cell repertoires in COVID-19. In the study overall: Collection of acute and convalescent COVID-19 samples took place in the United States, Italy and Spain.

Germline V CDR1 and CDR2: SQVTM, ANQGSEA. V lost 5 bases to trimming and J lost 6 bases, with 16 bases between them. The CDR3 is 13 amino acids. Sequencing used immunoSEQ multiplex PCR; TCRdb keeps in-frame clones, though not all of them. The data show under 250,000 clones, 70% to 90% seen once. This receptor was taken from a man aged 50 or older with COVID-19, enrolled during active disease. The rearrangement links TRBV29-1 to TRBJ1-1; D remains unclear. Sequenced input: peripheral blood. CDR3 DNA: TGCAGCGTTCAGACGGGAAACTACCCTGAAGCTTTCTTT. Residues: CSVQTGNYPEAFF. Complete variable domain (other parts from reference TRBV29-1 and TRBJ1-1): SAVISQKPSRDICQRGTSLTIQCQVDSQVTMMFWYRQQPGQSLTLIATANQGSEATYESGFVIDKFPISRPNLTFSTLTVSNMSPEDSSIYLCSVQTGNYPEAFFGQGTRLTVV.